This TCR beta chain stems from a study of T cell clones after liver transplantation. Study at large: Liver transplant recipients had immunosuppression withdrawal attempted within 2 years.

Overall study findings and caveats: Low donor cell numbers restricted donor-reactive repertoire measurement in a couple of subjects.

Thawed unstimulated PBMCs were FACS-sorted by CD3, CD4 and CD8 into two populations. Regarding this clone: Its antigen is not known.

Repertoires were generated with immunoSEQ multiplex PCR, while TCRdb's copy carries only in-frame clones and drops some. Altogether just under 9,500 clones are present, more than 75% being singletons, with the ten largest covering about 50%. The clonotype was recovered from a human patient who received a liver transplant. Part of the T cells may come from the graft donor. Sequencing used CD8+ T cells from blood, obtained at the 22-month timepoint.

Here the CDR3 DNA reads TGTGCCAGCAGTTTAAGTAGTGGGGGCTTCAACTATGGCTACACCTTC. Its protein product is CASSLSSGGFNYGYTF. V and J are TRBV28 and TRBJ1-2; possibly TRBD1 for D (6 bases). This CDR3 comprises 16 residues. Germline V lookup: CDR1 MDHEN, CDR2 SYDVKM. The V end was cut by 2 bases, the J end by 2 bases, with 15 bases between.